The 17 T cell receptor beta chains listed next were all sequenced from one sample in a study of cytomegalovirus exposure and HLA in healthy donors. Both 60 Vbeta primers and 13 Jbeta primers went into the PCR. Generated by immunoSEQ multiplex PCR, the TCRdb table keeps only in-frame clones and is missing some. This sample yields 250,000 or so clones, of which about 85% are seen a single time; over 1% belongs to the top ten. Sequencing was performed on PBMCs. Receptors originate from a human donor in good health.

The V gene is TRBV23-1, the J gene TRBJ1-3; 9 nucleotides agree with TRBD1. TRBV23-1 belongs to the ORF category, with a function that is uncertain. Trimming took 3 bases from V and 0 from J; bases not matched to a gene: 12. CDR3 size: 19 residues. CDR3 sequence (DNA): TGCGCCAGCAGTCAGCGGGACAGGGAGCAAGGGGGCTCTGGAAACACCATATATTTT. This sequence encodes CASSQRDREQGGSGNTIYF.

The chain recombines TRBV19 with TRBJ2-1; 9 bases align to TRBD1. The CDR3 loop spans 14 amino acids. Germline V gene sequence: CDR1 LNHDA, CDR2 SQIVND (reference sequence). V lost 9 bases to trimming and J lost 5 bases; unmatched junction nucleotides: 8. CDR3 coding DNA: TGTGCCAGCAACCGAGGGACAGGGAACAATGAGCAGTTCTTC. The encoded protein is CASNRGTGNNEQFF.

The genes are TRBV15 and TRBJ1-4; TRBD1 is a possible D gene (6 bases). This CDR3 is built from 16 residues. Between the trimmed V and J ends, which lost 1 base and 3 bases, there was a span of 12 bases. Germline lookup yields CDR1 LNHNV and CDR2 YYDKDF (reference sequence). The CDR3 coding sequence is TGTGCCACCAGCAGAGGTAACAGGGTGCCTAATGAAAAACTGTTTTTT. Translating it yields CATSRGNRVPNEKLFF. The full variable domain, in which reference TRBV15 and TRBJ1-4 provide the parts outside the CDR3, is DAMVIQNPRYQVTQFGKPVTLSCSQTLNHNVMYWYQQKSSQAPKLLFHYYDKDFNNEADTPDNFQSRRPNTSFCFLDIRSPGLGDTAMYLCATSRGNRVPNEKLFFGSGTQLSVL.

This CDR3 is CASSDRDRVNYGYTF. The CDR3 region has the DNA TGTGCCAGCAGCGACCGGGACAGGGTGAACTATGGCTACACCTTC. The chain has TRBV5-4 and TRBJ1-2; TRBD1 agrees at 9 bases. This CDR3 contains 15 residues. V shed 4 bases and J 2 bases; nucleotides not matched to a gene: 6. Germline V gene sequence: CDR1 SGHNT, CDR2 YYREEE (reference sequence).

The CDR3 protein is CASSLDAGQGTYEQYF. CDR3 DNA: TGTGCCAGCAGCTTAGACGCGGGACAGGGCACCTACGAGCAGTACTTC. This chain joins TRBV11-2 and TRBJ2-7; 9 bases fit TRBD1. Germline CDR1 SGHAT, CDR2 FQNNGV. Unmatched junction bases numbered 5, after V lost 0 bases and J lost 2 bases. The CDR3 length is 16 residues.

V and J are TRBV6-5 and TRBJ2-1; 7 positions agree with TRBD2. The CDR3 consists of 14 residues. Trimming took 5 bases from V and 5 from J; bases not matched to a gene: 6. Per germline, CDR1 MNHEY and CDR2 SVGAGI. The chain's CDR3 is CASSRLAANNEQFF. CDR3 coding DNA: TGTGCCAGCAGTCGGCTAGCGGCAAACAATGAGCAGTTCTTC.

CDR3 amino acids: CASSLNRAQGDEKLFF. CDR3 bases: TGTGCCAGCAGCTTGAATCGGGCGCAGGGTGATGAAAAACTGTTTTTT. V and J are TRBV5-6 and TRBJ1-4, with a tentative D call TRBD1 (5 bases). Trimming stripped 1 base from V and 6 bases from J, with 16 bases between. The CDR3 length is 16 residues. Per the germline V gene, CDR1 is SGHDT and CDR2 is YYEEEE.

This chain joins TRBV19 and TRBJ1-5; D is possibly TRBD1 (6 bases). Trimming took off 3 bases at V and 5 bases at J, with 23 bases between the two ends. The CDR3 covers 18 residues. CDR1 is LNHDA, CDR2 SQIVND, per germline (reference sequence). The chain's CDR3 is CASSILFGGRGRDQPQHF. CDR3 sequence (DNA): TGTGCCAGTAGTATCTTATTCGGGGGGCGGGGTAGGGATCAGCCCCAGCATTTT.

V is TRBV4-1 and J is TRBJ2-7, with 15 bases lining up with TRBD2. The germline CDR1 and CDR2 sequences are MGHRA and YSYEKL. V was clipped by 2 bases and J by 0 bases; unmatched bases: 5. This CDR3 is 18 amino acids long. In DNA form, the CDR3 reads TGCGCCAGCAGCCAACCGGGACTAGCGGGAGGTACCTCCTACGAGCAGTACTTC. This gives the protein CASSQPGLAGGTSYEQYF.

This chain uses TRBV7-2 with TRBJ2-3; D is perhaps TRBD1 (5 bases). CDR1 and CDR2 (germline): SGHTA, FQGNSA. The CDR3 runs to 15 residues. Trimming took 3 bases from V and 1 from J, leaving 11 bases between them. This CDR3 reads CASSFQGSGTDTQYF. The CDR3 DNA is TGTGCCAGCAGCTTTCAGGGATCGGGCACAGATACGCAGTATTTT. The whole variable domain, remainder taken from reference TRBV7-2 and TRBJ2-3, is GAGVSQSPSNKVTEKGKDVELRCDPISGHTALYWYRQSLGQGLEFLIYFQGNSAPDKSGLPSDRFSAERTGGSVSTLTIQRTQQEDSAVYLCASSFQGSGTDTQYFGPGTRLTVL.

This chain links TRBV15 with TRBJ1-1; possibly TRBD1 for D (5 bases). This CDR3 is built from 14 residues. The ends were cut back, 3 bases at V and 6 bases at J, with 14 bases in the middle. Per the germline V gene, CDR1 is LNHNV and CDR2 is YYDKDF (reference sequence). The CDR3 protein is CATSSQGGTSEAFF. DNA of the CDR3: TGTGCCACCAGCAGCCAGGGTGGAACTTCTGAAGCTTTCTTT.

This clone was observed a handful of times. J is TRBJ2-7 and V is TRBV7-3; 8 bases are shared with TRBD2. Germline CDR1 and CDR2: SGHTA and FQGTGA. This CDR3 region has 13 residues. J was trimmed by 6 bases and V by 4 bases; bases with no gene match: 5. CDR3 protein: CASSSAGEREQYF. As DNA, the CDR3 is TGTGCCAGCAGCTCAGCGGGGGAACGCGAGCAGTACTTC.

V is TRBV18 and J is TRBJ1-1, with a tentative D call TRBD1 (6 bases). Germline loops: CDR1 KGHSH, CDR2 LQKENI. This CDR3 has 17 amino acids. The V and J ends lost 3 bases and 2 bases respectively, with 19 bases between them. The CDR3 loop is CASSPNRVQDANTEAFF. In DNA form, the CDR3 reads TGTGCCAGCTCACCCAACAGGGTTCAGGATGCAAACACTGAAGCTTTCTTT.

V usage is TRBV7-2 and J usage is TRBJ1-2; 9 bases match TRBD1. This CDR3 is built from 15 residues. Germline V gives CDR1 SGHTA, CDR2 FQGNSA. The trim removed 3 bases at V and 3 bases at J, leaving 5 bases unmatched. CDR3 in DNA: TGTGCCAGCAGCTTTAACAGGGGGCCCTACTATGGCTACACCTTC. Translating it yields CASSFNRGPYYGYTF.

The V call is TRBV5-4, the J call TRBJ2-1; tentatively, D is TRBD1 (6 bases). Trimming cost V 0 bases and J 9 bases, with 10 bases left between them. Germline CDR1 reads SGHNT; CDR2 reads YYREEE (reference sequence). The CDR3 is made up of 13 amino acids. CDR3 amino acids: CASSLAGEREQFF. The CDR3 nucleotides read TGTGCCAGCAGCTTGGCAGGGGAGCGTGAGCAGTTCTTC. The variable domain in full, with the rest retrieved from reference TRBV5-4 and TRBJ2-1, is ETGVTQSPTHLIKTRGQQVTLRCSSQSGHNTVSWYQQALGQGPQFIFQYYREEENGRGNFPPRFSGLQFPNYSSELNVNALELDDSALYLCASSLAGEREQFFGPGTRLTVL.

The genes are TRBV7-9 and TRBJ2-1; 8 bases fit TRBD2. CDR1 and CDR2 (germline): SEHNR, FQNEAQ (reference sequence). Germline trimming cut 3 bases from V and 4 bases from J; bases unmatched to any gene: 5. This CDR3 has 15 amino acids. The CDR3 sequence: CASSFGGAVYNEQFF. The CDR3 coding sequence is TGTGCCAGCAGCTTCGGGGGGGCTGTTTACAATGAGCAGTTCTTC.

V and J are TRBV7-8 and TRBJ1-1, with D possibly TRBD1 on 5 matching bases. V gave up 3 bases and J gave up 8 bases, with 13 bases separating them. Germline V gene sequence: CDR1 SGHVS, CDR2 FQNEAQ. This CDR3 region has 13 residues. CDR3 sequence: CASSLGQLGEAFF. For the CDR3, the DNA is TGTGCCAGCAGCTTGGGGCAGCTAGGAGAAGCTTTCTTT.